The 5 T cell receptor beta chains below all came from one sample that was sequenced in a study of high-grade serous ovarian cancer treatment subgroups. TCRdb's copy holds only in-frame clones and misses some; the assay was immunoSEQ multiplex PCR. The table has roughly 1,600 clones, approximately 70% seen once; the top ten hold about 12%. Tumor tissue was taken before any definitive surgery or chemotherapy was given. The material sequenced was tumor tissue. The receptors shown here come from a human donor with high-grade serous ovarian cancer.

This clone turned up a few times. The chain combines TRBV6-1 with TRBJ2-7; D perhaps matches TRBD1 (6 bases). The germline V and J ends were trimmed by 4 bases and 2 bases, with 12 bases remaining between them. CDR3 length equals 14 residues. Germline V gene sequence: CDR1 MNHNS, CDR2 SASEGT. The CDR3 sequence: CASSVTGTTYEQYF. CDR3 sequence (DNA): TGTGCCAGCAGTGTAACAGGGACAACCTACGAGCAGTACTTC.

The genes are TRBV7-2 and TRBJ2-7; D is possibly TRBD2 (6 bases). The CDR3 has 14 residues. The germline V gene has CDR1 SGHTA and CDR2 FQGNSA. Trimming removed 3 bases from V and 4 bases from J, with 13 bases in between. The CDR3 nucleotides read TGTGCCAGCAGCTTGACTAGTGGCTCATACGAGCAGTACTTC. Its protein is CASSLTSGSYEQYF.

In this sample, this clone turned up a few times. Other DNA sequences in this sample translate to the same CDR3. The J gene is TRBJ2-5, the V gene TRBV7-9; perhaps D is TRBD1 or TRBD2 (6 bases each). The germline V gene has CDR1 SEHNR and CDR2 FQNEAQ (reference sequence). The V end lost 1 base, the J end lost 5 bases, and 11 bases lay between the germline ends. This CDR3 region has 14 residues. The CDR3 region is CASSLDGGWETQYF. CDR3 DNA sequence: TGTGCCAGCAGCTTAGACGGGGGCTGGGAGACCCAGTACTTC.

This clone was observed a handful of times. V is TRBV19 and J is TRBJ2-5, with D possibly being TRBD2 (6 bases). The J call may be faulty, since TRBJ2-7 better matches the DNA end. The CDR3 loop spans 15 amino acids. The germline CDR1 and CDR2 sequences are LNHDA and SQIVND (reference sequence). The CDR3 sequence is CASSIQLGGTYEQYF. The DNA of the CDR3 is TGTGCCAGTAGTATCCAATTGGGGGGAACCTACGAGCAGTACTTC.

J is TRBJ2-3 and V is TRBV5-3; no firm D call. TRBV5-3 is designated an ORF whose function remains uncertain. This CDR3 comprises 15 residues. Trimming removed 4 bases at V and 1 base at J, with 13 bases between. The CDR3 spells CARSHAGCGTDTQYF. The CDR3 DNA sequence: TGTGCCAGAAGCCATGCTGGGTGTGGCACAGATACGCAGTATTTT.